The 8 T cell receptor beta chains below come from one sample, sequenced in a study of blood T cells in healthy people across ages. PCR was performed a second time for roughly 6 to 12 cycles using a sample-barcoded 5' primer and a J-beta primer mix. TCRdb processed the 5' RACE reads anew with MiXCR; each CDR3 protein has one entry. The data contain more than 450,000 distinct CDR3 sequences, over 25% of them seen just once; the ten biggest clones take up approximately 3.3%. These data were also reused for a study on T cells of mothers and their children.

What was sequenced was blood. The receptors shown here come from a boy aged 2-15 years in good health.

This clonotype occurred a few times. The chain combines TRBV7-9 with TRBJ2-1, with 7 positions matching TRBD1. The J call may be faulty, since TRBJ2-7 better matches the DNA end. CDR1 and CDR2 (germline): SEHNR, FQNEAQ (reference sequence). CDR3 length: 16 amino acids. The DNA of the CDR3 is TGTGCCAGCAGCTTGTGGACAGGCGGGTCAGTCTACGAGCAGTACTTC. As protein: CASSLWTGGSVYEQYF.

J is TRBJ2-5 and V is TRBV19; perhaps TRBD1 as D (6 bases). Germline CDR1 reads LNHDA; CDR2 reads SQIVND (reference sequence). There are 13 residues in the CDR3. V was shortened by 4 bases and J by 5 bases, with 11 bases between the two germline ends. CDR3 amino acids: CASSTGDLETQYF. DNA for the CDR3: TGTGCCAGTAGTACAGGGGATTTGGAGACCCAGTACTTC.

This clonotype came up a few times. The chain links TRBV9 to TRBJ2-5; TRBD2 matches at 10 bases. Near its end, the DNA agrees better with TRBJ2-7, so the J call may be wrong. The CDR3 is 16 amino acids. Looked up from germline, CDR1 is SGDLS and CDR2 is YYNGEE. CDR3 region: CASSLRTSGDPYEQYF. The CDR3 nucleotides read TGTGCCAGCAGCCTTCGGACTAGCGGCGACCCCTACGAGCAGTACTTC.

This clonotype was seen only a few times. The chain couples TRBV29-1 to TRBJ2-7; D gene ambiguous. This CDR3 region has 12 residues. V dropped 3 bases and J dropped 0 bases, with 6 bases sitting between them. Looked up from germline, CDR1 is SQVTM and CDR2 is ANQGSEA. CDR3 protein: CSVDLNSYEQYF. In nucleotides, the CDR3 is TGCAGCGTTGACCTCAACTCCTACGAGCAGTACTTC.

This clonotype was detected a few times. The rearrangement joins TRBV29-1 to TRBJ2-6, with a tentative D call TRBD1 (6 bases). The V and J ends lost 6 bases and 1 base respectively, with 10 bases between them. The CDR3 has 14 residues. Germline V gene sequence: CDR1 SQVTM, CDR2 ANQGSEA. The CDR3 reads CSVEQGSGANVLTF. The CDR3 DNA follows: TGCAGCGTGGAACAGGGATCTGGGGCCAACGTCCTGACTTTC. Supplemented by reference TRBV29-1 and TRBJ2-6, the full variable domain reads SAVISQKPSRDICQRGTSLTIQCQVDSQVTMMFWYRQQPGQSLTLIATANQGSEATYESGFVIDKFPISRPNLTFSTLTVSNMSPEDSSIYLCSVEQGSGANVLTFGAGSRLTVL.

This chain joins TRBV21-1 and TRBJ2-5; the table's D call TRBD1 went unverified against the DNA. TRBV21-1 is shown as a pseudogene. The CDR3 contains 14 residues. DNA of the CDR3: TGTGCCAGCAGCAAAGCCCCCTCGGGGGAGACCCAGTACTTC. Its translation is CASSKAPSGETQYF.

The V call is TRBV9, the J call TRBJ1-2; D gene unclear. The germline V gene encodes CDR1 SGDLS and CDR2 YYNGEE. V lost 3 bases and J lost 6, with 15 bases in between. The CDR3 is made up of 14 amino acids. This chain's CDR3 is CASSDNLDLHGYTF. CDR3 DNA: TGTGCCAGCAGCGATAACCTGGACCTCCATGGCTACACCTTC.

The V and J genes are TRBV5-5 and TRBJ1-3; 7 positions match TRBD1. J lost 0 bases, V lost 1 base, and 10 bases had no gene match. The CDR3 covers 18 residues. Germline V gene data show CDR1 as SGHKS and CDR2 as YYEKEE (reference sequence). The CDR3 coding sequence is TGTGCCAGCAGCTTGCCTACAGGGGTCGACGACTCTGGAAACACCATATATTTT. It is translated as CASSLPTGVDDSGNTIYF. Drawing the rest from reference TRBV5-5 and TRBJ1-3, the complete variable domain is DAGVTQSPTHLIKTRGQQVTLRCSPISGHKSVSWYQQVLGQGPQFIFQYYEKEERGRGNFPDRFSARQFPNYSSELNVNALLLGDSALYLCASSLPTGVDDSGNTIYFGEGSWLTVV.